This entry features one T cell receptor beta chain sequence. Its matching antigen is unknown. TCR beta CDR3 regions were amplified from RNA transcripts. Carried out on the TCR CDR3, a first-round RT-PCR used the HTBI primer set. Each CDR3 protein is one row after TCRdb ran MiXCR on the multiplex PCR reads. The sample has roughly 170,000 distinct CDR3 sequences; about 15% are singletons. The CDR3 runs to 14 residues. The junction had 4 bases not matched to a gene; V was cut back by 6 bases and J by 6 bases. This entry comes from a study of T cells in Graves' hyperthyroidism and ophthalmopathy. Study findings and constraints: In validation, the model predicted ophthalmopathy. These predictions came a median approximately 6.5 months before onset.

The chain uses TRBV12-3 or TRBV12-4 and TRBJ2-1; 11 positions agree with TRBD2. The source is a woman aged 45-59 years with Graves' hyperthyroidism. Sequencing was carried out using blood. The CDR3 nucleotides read TGTGCCAGCAGCCGACTAGCGGGGCTCAATGAGCAGTTCTTC. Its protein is CASSRLAGLNEQFF.